This entry concerns a single T cell receptor (beta chain). The data stem from a study of T cells in Graves' hyperthyroidism and ophthalmopathy. Trimming pared 0 bases from V and 9 bases from J, leaving 9 bases between. The CDR3 has 13 amino acids. From germline, CDR1 is LNHDA and CDR2 SQIVND (reference sequence). The CDR3 regions of TCR beta were amplified from RNA transcripts. HTBI primers were employed in a first-round RT-PCR of the TCR CDR3. MiXCR was run by TCRdb on the multiplex PCR reads, yielding one entry per CDR3 protein. In the table there are under 300,000 distinct CDR3 sequences, about an eighth of which are singletons. Reasons for excluding patients were uncontrolled infection, other autoimmune disease, pregnancy or lactation. Clinical symptoms, serum thyroxine and TRAb, thyroid ultrasound and orbital computed tomography were used for the diagnoses.

V gene TRBV19 combines with J gene TRBJ2-4, with D perhaps assigned TRBD1 or TRBD2 (7 bases each). The source of this sequence is a woman aged 30 to 39 with Graves' hyperthyroidism that later progressed to Graves' ophthalmopathy. Sequencing input: blood. Here the CDR3 reads CASSIDRGGIQYF. CDR3 DNA: TGTGCCAGTAGTATAGACAGGGGGGGCATTCAGTACTTC.